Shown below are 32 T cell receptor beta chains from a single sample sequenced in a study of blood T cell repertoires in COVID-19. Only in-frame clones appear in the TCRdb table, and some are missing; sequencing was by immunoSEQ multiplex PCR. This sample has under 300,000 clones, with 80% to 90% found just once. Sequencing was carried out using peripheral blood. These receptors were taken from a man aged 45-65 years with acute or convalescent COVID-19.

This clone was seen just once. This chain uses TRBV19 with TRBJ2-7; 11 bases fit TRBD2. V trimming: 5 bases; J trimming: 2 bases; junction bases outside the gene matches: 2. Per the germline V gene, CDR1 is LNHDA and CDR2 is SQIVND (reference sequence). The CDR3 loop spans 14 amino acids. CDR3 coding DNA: TGTGCCAGTAGTCGTAGCGGGAGGGCCTACGAGCAGTACTTC. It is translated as CASSRSGRAYEQYF.

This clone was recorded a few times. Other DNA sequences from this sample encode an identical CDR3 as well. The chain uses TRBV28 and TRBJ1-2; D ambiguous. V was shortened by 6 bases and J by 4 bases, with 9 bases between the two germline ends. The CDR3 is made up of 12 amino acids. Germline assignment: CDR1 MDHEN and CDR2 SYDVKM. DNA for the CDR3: TGTGCCAGCAGAACGGGAAGCTATGGCTACACCTTC. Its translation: CASRTGSYGYTF.

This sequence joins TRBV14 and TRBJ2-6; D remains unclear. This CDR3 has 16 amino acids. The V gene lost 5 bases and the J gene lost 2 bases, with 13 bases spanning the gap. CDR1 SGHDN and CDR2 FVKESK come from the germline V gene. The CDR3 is CASSNPFSAGANVLTF. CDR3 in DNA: TGTGCCAGCAGCAACCCTTTTTCGGCTGGGGCCAACGTCCTGACTTTC.

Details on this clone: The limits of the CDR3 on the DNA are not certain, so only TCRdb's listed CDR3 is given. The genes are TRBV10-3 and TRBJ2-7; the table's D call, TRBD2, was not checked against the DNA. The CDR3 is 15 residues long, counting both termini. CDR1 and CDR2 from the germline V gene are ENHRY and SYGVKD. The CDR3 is CAISTSEGKPYEQYF.

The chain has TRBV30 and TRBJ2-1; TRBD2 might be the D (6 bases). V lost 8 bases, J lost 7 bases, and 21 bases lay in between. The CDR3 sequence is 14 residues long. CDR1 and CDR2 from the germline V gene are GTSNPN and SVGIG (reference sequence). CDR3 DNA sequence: TGTGCCGGCGAGGGGACTGGGATTCGGAATGAGCAGTTCTTC. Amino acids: CAGEGTGIRNEQFF. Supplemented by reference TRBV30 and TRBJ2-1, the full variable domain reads SQTIHQWPATLVQPVGSPLSLECTVEGTSNPNLYWYRQAAGRGLQLLFYSVGIGQISSEVPQNLSASRPQDRQFILSSKKLLLSDSGFYLCAGEGTGIRNEQFFGPGTRLTVL.

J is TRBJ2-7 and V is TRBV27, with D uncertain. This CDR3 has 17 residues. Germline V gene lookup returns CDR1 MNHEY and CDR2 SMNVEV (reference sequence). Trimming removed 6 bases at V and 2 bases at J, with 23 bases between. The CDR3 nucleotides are TGTGCCAGCAGCCGAGACAAGACCTTTACCAGTACCTACGAGCAGTACTTC. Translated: CASSRDKTFTSTYEQYF.

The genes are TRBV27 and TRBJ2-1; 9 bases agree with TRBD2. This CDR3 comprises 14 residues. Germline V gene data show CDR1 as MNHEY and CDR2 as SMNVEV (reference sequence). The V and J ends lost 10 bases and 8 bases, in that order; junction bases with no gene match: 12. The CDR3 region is CATRTRGRADEQFF. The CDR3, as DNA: TGTGCCACTCGGACGCGCGGGAGGGCGGATGAGCAGTTCTTC.

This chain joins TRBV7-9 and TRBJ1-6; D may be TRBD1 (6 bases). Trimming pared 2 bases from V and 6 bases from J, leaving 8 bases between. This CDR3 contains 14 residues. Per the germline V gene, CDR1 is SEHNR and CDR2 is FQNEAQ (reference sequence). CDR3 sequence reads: CASSLTQGNSPLHF. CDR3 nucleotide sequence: TGTGCCAGCAGCTTAACACAGGGTAATTCACCCCTCCACTTT.

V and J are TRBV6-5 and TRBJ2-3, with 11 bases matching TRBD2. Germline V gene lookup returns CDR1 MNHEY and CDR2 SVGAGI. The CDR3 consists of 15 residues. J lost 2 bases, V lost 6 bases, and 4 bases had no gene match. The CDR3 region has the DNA TGTGCCAGCAGGAGGGGACTAGCGGACACAGATACGCAGTATTTT. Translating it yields CASRRGLADTDTQYF.

In DNA form, the CDR3 reads TGCGCCAGTGCGGACAGGGGGGATGACGAGCAGTACTTC. Amino acid sequence: CASADRGDDEQYF. The chain is built from TRBV5-1 and TRBJ2-7, with TRBD1 matching over 10 bases. Germline V gives CDR1 SGHRS, CDR2 YFSETQ. The length of the CDR3 is 13 residues. The V and J ends lost 8 bases and 5 bases, in that order; junction bases with no gene match: 7.

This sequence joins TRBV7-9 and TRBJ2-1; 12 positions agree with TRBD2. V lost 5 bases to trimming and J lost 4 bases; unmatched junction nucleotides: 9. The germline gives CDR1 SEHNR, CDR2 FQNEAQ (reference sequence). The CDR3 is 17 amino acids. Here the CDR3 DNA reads TGTGCCAGCAGCCCACTAGCGGGGGGCCTATTATACAATGAGCAGTTCTTC. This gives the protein CASSPLAGGLLYNEQFF.

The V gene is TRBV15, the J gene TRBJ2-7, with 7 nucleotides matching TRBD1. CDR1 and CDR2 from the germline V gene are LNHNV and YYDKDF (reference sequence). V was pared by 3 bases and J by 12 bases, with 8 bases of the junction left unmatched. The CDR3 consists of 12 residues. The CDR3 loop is CATSRDRQGTYF. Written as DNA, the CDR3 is TGTGCCACCAGCAGGGACAGACAGGGCACGTACTTC.

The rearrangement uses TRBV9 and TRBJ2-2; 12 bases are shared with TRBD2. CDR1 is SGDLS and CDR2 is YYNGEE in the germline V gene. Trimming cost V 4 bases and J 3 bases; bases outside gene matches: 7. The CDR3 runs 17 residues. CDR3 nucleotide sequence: TGTGCCAGCAGCCTCGGGACTAGCGGGTTGGACACCGGGGAGCTGTTTTTT. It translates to CASSLGTSGLDTGELFF.

CDR3 sequence: CAWSGTSHPANEQFF. The CDR3 DNA is TGTGCCTGGAGTGGGACTAGCCACCCGGCCAATGAGCAGTTCTTC. The genes are TRBV30 and TRBJ2-1, with TRBD2 matching over 8 bases. Per germline, CDR1 GTSNPN and CDR2 SVGIG (reference sequence). Trimming took 1 base from V and 6 from J; bases not matched to a gene: 8. CDR3 length equals 15 residues.

The CDR3 loop reads CASSLIRGIGNEQFF. In DNA form, the CDR3 reads TGTGCCAGCAGCTTAATTAGGGGGATCGGGAATGAGCAGTTCTTC. The gene calls are TRBV7-9 and TRBJ2-1, with a tentative D call TRBD1 (6 bases). CDR3 length: 15 residues. V lost 2 bases, J lost 7 bases, and 15 bases lay in between. Looked up from germline, CDR1 is SEHNR and CDR2 is FQNEAQ (reference sequence).

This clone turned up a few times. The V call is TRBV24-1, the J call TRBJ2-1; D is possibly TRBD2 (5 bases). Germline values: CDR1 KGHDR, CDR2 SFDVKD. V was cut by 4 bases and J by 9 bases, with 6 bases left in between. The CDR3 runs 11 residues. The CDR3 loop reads CATSDRGEQFF. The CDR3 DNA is TGTGCCACCAGTGACCGGGGTGAGCAGTTCTTC.

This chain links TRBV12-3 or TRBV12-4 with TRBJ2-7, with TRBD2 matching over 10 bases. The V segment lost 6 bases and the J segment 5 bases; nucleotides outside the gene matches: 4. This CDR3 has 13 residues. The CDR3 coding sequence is TGTGCCAGCAGCTCTAGCGGGAGAAACGAGCAGTACTTC. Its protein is CASSSSGRNEQYF.

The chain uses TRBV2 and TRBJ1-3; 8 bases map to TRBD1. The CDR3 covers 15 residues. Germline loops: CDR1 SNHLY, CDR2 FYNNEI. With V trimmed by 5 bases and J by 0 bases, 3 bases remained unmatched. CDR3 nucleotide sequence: TGTGCCAGCAGTAAGGGACAGGTCTCTGGAAACACCATATATTTT. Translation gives CASSKGQVSGNTIYF.

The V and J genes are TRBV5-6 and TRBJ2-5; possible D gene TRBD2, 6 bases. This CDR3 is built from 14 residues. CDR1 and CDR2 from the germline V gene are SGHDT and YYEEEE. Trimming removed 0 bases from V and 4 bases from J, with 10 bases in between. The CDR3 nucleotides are TGTGCCAGCAGCTTGGCTGGGGGGAGAGAGACCCAGTACTTC. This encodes CASSLAGGRETQYF.

CDR3 residues: CASSLDRGSYTF. CDR3 nucleotides: TGTGCCAGCAGTTTGGACAGGGGGAGCTACACCTTC. V gene TRBV27 combines with J gene TRBJ1-2, with 10 bases lining up with TRBD1. The CDR3 consists of 12 residues. CDR1 MNHEY and CDR2 SMNVEV come from the germline V gene (reference sequence). J lost 9 bases, V lost 3 bases, and 1 base had no gene match.

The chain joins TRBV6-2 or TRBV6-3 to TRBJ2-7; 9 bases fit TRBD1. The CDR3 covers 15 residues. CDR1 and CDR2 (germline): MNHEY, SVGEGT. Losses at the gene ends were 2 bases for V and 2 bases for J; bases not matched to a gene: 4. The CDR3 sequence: CASSYNTGGPYEQYF. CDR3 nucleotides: TGTGCCAGCAGTTACAATACAGGGGGCCCCTACGAGCAGTACTTC.

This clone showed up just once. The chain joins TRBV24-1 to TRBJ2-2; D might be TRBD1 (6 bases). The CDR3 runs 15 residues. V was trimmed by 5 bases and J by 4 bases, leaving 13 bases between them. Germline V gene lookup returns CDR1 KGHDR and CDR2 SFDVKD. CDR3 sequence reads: CATSATGTLTGELFF. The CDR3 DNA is TGTGCCACCAGTGCTACCGGGACACTCACCGGGGAGCTGTTTTTT.

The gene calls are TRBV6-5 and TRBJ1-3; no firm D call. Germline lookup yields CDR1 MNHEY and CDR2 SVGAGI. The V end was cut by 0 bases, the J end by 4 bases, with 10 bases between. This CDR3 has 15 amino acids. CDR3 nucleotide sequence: TGTGCCAGCAGTTACTCGAACAATCCCGGAAACACCATATATTTT. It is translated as CASSYSNNPGNTIYF.

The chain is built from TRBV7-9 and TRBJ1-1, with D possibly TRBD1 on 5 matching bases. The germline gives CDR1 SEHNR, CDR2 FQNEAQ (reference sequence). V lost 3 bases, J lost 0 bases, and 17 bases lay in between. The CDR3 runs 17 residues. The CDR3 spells CASSLAGRGGVNTEAFF. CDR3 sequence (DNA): TGTGCCAGCAGCTTGGCTGGACGGGGGGGTGTGAACACTGAAGCTTTCTTT.

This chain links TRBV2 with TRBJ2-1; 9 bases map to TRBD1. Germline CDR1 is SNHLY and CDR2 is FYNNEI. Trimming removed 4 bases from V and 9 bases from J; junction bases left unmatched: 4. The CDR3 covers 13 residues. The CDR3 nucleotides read TGTGCCAGCAGTGGGGACAGGGTTGTTGAGCAGTTCTTC. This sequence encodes CASSGDRVVEQFF.

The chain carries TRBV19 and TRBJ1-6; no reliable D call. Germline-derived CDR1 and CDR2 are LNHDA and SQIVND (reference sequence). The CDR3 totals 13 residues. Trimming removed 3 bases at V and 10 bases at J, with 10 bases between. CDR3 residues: CASSIRLHSPLHF. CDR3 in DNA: TGTGCCAGTAGTATCAGACTCCACTCACCCCTCCACTTT.

This chain's CDR3 is CSVRLAGVYNEQFF. CDR3 in DNA: TGCAGCGTTCGACTAGCGGGAGTCTACAATGAGCAGTTCTTC. The genes are TRBV29-1 and TRBJ2-1, with 12 positions matching TRBD2. The CDR3 loop spans 14 amino acids. V gave up 5 bases and J gave up 3 bases; unmatched junction bases: 2. Germline CDR1 is SQVTM and CDR2 is ANQGSEA.

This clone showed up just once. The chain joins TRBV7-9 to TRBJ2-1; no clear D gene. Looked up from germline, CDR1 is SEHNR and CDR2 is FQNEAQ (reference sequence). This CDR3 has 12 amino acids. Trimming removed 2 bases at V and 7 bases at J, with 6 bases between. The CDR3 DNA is TGTGCCAGCAGCTTACGGGTAAATGAGCAGTTCTTC. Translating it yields CASSLRVNEQFF.

As DNA, the CDR3 is TGTGCCAGCAGCCAAGATTACGCAGCGGGAGCAACCTACAATGAGCAGTTCTTC. Protein product: CASSQDYAAGATYNEQFF. The chain couples TRBV4-2 to TRBJ2-1, with TRBD2 identical over 8 bases. The ends lost 0 bases at V and 2 bases at J; junction bases unmatched: 9. Germline loops: CDR1 LGHNA, CDR2 YNFKEQ. The CDR3 is made up of 18 amino acids.

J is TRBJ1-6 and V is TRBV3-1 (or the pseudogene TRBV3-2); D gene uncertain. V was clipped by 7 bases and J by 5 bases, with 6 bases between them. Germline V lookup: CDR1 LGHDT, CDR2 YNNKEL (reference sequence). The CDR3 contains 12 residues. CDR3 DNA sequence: TGTGCCAGCAACGGTAATAATTCACCCCTCCACTTT. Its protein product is CASNGNNSPLHF.

The CDR3 DNA reads TGTGCCAGCTCACAGGGACTAGCGGGATCAGTCGAGCAGTACTTC. Its protein is CASSQGLAGSVEQYF. The rearrangement joins TRBV18 to TRBJ2-7; 13 bases align to TRBD2. Germline CDR1 is KGHSH and CDR2 is LQKENI. This CDR3 region has 15 residues. Trimming removed 4 bases from V and 6 bases from J; junction bases left unmatched: 6.

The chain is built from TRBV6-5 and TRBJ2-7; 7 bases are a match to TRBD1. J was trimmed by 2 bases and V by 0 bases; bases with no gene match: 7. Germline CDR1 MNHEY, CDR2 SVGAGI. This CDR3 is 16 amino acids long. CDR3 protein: CASSYSLQGTPYEQYF. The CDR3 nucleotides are TGTGCCAGCAGTTACTCGCTACAGGGGACCCCCTACGAGCAGTACTTC.